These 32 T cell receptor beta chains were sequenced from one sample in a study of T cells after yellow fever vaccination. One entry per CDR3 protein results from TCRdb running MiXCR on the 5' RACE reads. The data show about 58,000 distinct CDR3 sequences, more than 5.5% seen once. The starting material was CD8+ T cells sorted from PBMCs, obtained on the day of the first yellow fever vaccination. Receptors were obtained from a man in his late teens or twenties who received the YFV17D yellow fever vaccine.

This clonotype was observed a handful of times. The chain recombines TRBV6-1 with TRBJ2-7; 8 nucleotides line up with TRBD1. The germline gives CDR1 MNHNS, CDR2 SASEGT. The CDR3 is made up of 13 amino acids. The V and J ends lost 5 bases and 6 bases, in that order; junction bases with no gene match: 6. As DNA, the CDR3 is TGTGCCAGCAGTCCGAGACAGGGGATCGAGCAGTACGTC. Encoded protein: CASSPRQGIEQYV.

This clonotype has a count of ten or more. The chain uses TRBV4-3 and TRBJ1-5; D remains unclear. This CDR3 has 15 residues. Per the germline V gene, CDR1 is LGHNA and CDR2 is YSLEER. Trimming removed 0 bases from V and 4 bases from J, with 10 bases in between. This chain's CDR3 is CASSQDRERNQPQHF. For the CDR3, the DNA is TGCGCCAGCAGCCAAGATAGGGAGAGGAATCAGCCCCAGCATTTT.

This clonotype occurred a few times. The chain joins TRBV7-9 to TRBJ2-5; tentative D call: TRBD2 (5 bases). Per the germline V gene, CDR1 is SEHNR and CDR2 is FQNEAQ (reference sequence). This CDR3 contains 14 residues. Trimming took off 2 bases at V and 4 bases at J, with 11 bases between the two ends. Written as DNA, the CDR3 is TGTGCCAGCAGCTTAATAGGTCGGGGAGAGACCCAGTACTTC. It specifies CASSLIGRGETQYF.

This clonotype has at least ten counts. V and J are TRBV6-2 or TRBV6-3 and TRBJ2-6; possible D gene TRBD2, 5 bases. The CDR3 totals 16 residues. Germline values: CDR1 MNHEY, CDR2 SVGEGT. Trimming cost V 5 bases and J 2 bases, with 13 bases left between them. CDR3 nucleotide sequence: TGTGCCAGCAGTGGAACTAGGACTGCTGGGGCCAACGTCCTGACTTTC. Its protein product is CASSGTRTAGANVLTF.

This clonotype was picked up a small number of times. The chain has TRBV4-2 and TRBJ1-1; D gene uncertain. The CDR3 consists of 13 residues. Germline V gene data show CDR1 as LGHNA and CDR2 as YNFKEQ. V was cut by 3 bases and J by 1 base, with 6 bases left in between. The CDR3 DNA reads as TGTGCCAGCAGCCAGTACTCGAACACTGAAGCTTTCTTT. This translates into CASSQYSNTEAFF.

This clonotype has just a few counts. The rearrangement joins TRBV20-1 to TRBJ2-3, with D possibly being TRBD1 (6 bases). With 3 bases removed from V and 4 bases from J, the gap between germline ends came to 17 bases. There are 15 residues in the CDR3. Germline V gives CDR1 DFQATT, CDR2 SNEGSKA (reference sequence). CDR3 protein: CSASWLGAGPDTQYF. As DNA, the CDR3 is TGCAGTGCTAGTTGGTTGGGGGCCGGCCCAGATACGCAGTATTTT.

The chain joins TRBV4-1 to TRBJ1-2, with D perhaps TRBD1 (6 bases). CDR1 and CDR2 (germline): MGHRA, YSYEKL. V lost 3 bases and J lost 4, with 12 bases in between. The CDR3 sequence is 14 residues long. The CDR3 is CASSHATGLYGYTF. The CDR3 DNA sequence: TGCGCCAGCAGCCACGCGACAGGACTCTATGGCTACACCTTC.

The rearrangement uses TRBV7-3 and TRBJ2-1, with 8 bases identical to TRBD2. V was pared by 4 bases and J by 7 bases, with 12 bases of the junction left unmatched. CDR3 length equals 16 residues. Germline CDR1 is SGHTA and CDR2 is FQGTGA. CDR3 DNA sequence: TGTGCCAGCAGCTCCTCCCGGACGGGGGGGCAAAATGAGCAGTTCTTC. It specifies CASSSSRTGGQNEQFF.

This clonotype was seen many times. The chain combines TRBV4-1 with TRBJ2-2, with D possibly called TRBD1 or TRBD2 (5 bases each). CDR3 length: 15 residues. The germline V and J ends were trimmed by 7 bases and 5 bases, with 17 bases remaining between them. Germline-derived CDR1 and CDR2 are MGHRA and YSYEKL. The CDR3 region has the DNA TGCGCCAGCACAGCAACCGGGGCCCCGACCGGGGAGCTGTTTTTT. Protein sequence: CASTATGAPTGELFF.

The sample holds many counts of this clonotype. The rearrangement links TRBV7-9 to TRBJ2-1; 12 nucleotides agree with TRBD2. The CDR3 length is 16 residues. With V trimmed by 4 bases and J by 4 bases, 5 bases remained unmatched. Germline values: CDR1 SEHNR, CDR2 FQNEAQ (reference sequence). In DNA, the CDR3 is TGTGCCAGCAGCTCAGGACTAGCGGGGAGATACAATGAGCAGTTCTTC. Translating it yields CASSSGLAGRYNEQFF.

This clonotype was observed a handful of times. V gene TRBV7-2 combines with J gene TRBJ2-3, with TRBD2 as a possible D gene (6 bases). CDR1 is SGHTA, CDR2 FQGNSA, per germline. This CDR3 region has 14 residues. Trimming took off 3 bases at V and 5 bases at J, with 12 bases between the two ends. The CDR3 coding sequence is TGTGCCAGCAGCTTTGATAGCGGTCTAGATACGCAGTATTTT. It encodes CASSFDSGLDTQYF.

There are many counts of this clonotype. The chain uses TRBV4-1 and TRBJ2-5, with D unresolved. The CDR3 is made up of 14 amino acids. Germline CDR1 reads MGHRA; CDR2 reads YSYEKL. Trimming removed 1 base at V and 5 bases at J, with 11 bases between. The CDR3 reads CASSQVAPRETQYF. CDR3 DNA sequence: TGCGCCAGCAGCCAAGTAGCTCCGAGGGAGACCCAGTACTTC.

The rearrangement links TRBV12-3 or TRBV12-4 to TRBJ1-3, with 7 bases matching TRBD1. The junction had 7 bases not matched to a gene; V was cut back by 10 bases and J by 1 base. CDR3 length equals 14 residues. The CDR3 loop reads CAIPGGESGNTIYF. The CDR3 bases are TGTGCCATCCCAGGGGGGGAGTCTGGAAACACCATATATTTT.

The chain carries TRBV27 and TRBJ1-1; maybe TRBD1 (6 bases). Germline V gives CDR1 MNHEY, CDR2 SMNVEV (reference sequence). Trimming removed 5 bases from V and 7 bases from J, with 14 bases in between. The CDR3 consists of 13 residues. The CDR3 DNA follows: TGTGCCAGCAGTGTTGGGGGGCTCGTTGAAGCTTTCTTT. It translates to CASSVGGLVEAFF.

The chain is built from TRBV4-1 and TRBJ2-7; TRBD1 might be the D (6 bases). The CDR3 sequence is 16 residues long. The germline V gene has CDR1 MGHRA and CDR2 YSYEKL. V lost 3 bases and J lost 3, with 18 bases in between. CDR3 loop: CASSHAEDSLNYEQYF. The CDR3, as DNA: TGCGCCAGCAGCCACGCCGAGGACAGCCTTAACTACGAGCAGTACTTC.

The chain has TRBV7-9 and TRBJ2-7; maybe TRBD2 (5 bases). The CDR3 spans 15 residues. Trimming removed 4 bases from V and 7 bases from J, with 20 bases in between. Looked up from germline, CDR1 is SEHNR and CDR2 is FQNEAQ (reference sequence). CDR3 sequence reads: CASSYDLAPRGEQYV. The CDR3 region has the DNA TGTGCCAGCAGCTATGATCTGGCTCCCCGGGGAGAGCAGTACGTC.

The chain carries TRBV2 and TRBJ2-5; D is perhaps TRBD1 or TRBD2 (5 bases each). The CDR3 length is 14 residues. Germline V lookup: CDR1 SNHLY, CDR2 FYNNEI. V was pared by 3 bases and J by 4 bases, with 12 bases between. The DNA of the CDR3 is TGTGCCAGCAGTGAGGTGGTGAGGGGAGAGACCCAGTACTTC. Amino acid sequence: CASSEVVRGETQYF.

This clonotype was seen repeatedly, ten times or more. This chain's CDR3 is CASSYNEQFF. CDR3 nucleotides: TGTGCCAGCAGCTACAATGAGCAGTTCTTC. The J gene is TRBJ2-1, the V gene TRBV7-9; D remains unclear. This CDR3 has 10 residues. V was cut by 4 bases and J by 5 bases, with 0 bases left in between. Germline V CDR1 and CDR2: SEHNR, FQNEAQ (reference sequence).

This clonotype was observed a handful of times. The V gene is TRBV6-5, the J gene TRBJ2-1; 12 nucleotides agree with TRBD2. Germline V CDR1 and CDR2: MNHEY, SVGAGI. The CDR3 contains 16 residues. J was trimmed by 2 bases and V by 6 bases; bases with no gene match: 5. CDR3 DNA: TGTGCCAGCAGCCAACTAGCGGGGGGAACCTACAATGAGCAGTTCTTC. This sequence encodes CASSQLAGGTYNEQFF.

CDR3 nucleotide sequence: TGTGCCAGCAGTTCCCTGGACAGGGTGAGCAATCAGCCCCAGCATTTT. Its protein product is CASSSLDRVSNQPQHF. The J gene is TRBJ1-5, the V gene TRBV6-5, with 8 bases lining up with TRBD1. This CDR3 is 16 amino acids long. With V trimmed by 4 bases and J by 1 base, 6 bases remained unmatched. Germline V CDR1 and CDR2: MNHEY, SVGAGI.

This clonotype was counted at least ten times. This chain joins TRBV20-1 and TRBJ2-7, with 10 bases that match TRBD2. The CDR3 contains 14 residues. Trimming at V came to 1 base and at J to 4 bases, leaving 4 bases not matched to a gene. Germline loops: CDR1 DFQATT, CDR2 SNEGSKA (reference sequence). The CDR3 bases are TGCAGTGCTAGAGTGCCTAGCGGGGGTTACGAGCAGTACTTC. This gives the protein CSARVPSGGYEQYF.

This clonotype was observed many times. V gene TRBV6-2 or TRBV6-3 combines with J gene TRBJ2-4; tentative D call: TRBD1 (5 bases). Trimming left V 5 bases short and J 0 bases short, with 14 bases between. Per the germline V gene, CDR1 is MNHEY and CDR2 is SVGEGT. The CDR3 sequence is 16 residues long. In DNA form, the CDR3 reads TGTGCCAGCAGTGCACGACAGCGTTCAGCCAAAAACATTCAGTACTTC. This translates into CASSARQRSAKNIQYF.

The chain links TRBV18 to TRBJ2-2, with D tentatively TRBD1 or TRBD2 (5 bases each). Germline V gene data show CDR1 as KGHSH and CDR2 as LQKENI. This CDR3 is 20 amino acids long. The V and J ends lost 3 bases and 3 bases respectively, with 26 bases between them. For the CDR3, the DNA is TGTGCCAGCTCACCTAGACTCCTCGGATGGGACGGCCGGCACACCGGGGAGCTGTTTTTT. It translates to CASSPRLLGWDGRHTGELFF.

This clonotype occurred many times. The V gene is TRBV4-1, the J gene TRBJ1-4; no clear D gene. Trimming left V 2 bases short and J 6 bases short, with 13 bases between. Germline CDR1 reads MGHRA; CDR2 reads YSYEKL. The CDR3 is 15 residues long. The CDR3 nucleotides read TGCGCCAGCAGCCAAAGAGAGAAGAGGCATGAAAAACTGTTTTTT. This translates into CASSQREKRHEKLFF.

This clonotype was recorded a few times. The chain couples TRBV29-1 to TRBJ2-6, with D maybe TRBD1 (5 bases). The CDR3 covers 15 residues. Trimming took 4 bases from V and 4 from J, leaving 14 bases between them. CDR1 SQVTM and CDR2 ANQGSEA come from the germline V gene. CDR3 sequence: CSVATGIRGANVLTF. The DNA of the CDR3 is TGCAGCGTTGCAACAGGTATTAGGGGGGCCAACGTCCTGACTTTC. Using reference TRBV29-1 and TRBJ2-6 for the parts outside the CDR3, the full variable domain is SAVISQKPSRDICQRGTSLTIQCQVDSQVTMMFWYRQQPGQSLTLIATANQGSEATYESGFVIDKFPISRPNLTFSTLTVSNMSPEDSSIYLCSVATGIRGANVLTFGAGSRLTVL.

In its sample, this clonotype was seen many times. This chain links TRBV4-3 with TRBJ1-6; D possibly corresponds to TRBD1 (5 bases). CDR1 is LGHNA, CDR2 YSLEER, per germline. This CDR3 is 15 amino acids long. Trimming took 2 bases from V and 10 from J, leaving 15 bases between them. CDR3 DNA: TGCGCCAGCAGCCAAAGGGATGGGGGTCGGTCACCCCTCCACTTT. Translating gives CASSQRDGGRSPLHF.

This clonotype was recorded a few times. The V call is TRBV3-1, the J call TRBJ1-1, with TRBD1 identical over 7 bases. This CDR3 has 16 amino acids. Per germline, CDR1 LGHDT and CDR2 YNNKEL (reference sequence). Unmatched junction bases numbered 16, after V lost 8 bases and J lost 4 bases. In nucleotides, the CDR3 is TGTGCCAGCTCCCCAGCAGGGGGGAGTTATGGCACTGAAGCTTTCTTT. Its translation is CASSPAGGSYGTEAFF.

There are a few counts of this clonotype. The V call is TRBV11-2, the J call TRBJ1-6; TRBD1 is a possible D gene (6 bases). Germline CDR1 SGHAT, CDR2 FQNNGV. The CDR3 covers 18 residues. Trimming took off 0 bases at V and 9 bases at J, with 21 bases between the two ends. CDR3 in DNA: TGTGCCAGCAGCTTAGAAGGTGACAGGCCTGTTGTTCGTTCACCCCTCCACTTT. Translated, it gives CASSLEGDRPVVRSPLHF. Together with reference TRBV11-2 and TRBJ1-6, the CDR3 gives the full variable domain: EAGVAQSPRYKIIEKRQSVAFWCNPISGHATLYWYQQILGQGPKLLIQFQNNGVVDDSQLPKDRFSAERLKGVDSTLKIQPAKLEDSAVYLCASSLEGDRPVVRSPLHFGNGTRLTVT.

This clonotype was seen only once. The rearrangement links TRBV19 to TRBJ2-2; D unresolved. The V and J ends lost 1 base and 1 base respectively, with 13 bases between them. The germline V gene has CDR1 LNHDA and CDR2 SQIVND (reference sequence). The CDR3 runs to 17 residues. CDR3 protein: CASSIVVRALNTGELFF. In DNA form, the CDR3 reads TGTGCCAGTAGTATAGTGGTACGGGCCTTGAACACCGGGGAGCTGTTTTTT.

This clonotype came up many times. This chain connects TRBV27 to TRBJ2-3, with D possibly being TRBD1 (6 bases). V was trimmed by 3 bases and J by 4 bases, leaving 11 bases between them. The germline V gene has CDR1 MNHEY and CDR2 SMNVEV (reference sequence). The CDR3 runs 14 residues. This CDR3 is CASSFVQGPDTQYF. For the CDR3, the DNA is TGTGCCAGCAGTTTTGTCCAGGGGCCAGATACGCAGTATTTT.

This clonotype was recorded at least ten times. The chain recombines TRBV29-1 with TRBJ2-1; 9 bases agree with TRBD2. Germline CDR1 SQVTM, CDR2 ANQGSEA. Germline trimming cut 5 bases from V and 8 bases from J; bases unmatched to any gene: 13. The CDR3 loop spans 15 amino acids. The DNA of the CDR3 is TGCAGCGTTAATGCCGTAGCGGGACTAGCCGATGAGCAGTTCTTC. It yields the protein CSVNAVAGLADEQFF.

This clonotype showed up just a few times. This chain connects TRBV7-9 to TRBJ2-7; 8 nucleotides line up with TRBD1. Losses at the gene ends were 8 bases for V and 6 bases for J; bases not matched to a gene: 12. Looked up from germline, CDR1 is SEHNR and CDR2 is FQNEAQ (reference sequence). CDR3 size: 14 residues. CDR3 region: CASWRTGMEGEQYF. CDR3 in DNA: TGTGCCAGCTGGAGGACAGGGATGGAGGGCGAGCAGTACTTC.